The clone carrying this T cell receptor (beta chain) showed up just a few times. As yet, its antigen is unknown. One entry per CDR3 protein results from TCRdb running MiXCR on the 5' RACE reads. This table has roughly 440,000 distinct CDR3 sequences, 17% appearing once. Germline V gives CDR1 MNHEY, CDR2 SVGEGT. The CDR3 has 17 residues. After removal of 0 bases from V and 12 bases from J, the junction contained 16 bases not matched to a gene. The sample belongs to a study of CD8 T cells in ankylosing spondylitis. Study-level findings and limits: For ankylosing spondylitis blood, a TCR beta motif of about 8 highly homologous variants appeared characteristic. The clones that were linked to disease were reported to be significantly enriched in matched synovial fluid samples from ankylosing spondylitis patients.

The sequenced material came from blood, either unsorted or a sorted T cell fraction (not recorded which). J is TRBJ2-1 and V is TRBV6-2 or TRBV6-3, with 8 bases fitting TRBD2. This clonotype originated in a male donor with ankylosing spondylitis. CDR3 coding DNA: TGTGCCAGCAGTTACTCGCGTTTGCGGGAGGCTCATAGTCGGCAGTTCTTC. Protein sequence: CASSYSRLREAHSRQFF.